Each of the 9 T cell receptor beta chains below was sequenced from the same sample in a study of blood T cell repertoires in COVID-19. The method was immunoSEQ multiplex PCR; TCRdb's version includes in-frame clones alone and lacks a portion of them. Among about 51,000 clones listed, nearly 90% were seen once. Source material: peripheral blood. The receptors here all came from a man aged 50-59 years with active COVID-19.

The chain couples TRBV6-5 to TRBJ2-7; TRBD2 matches 13 bases. The V segment lost 6 bases and the J segment 2 bases; nucleotides outside the gene matches: 4. This CDR3 comprises 15 residues. From germline, CDR1 is MNHEY and CDR2 SVGAGI. In DNA, the CDR3 is TGTGCCAGCAGCAGACTAGCGGGAGGAACCTACGAGCAGTACGTC. It codes for CASSRLAGGTYEQYV.

This sequence joins TRBV7-2 and TRBJ2-1; 9 nucleotides align to TRBD2. CDR3 size: 15 residues. Looked up from germline, CDR1 is SGHTA and CDR2 is FQGNSA. J lost 6 bases, V lost 3 bases, and 6 bases had no gene match. Here the CDR3 DNA reads TGTGCCAGCAGCTTGAGCGGGGGGTCCGGCAATGAGCAGTTCTTC. Protein sequence: CASSLSGGSGNEQFF.

V and J are TRBV7-9 and TRBJ2-3; the D is unclear. The V and J ends lost 2 bases and 0 bases respectively, with 12 bases between them. The CDR3 loop spans 16 amino acids. Germline V gives CDR1 SEHNR, CDR2 FQNEAQ (reference sequence). The CDR3 region has the DNA TGTGCCAGCAGCTTAATCGTTAGTCCTAGCACAGATACGCAGTATTTT. This sequence encodes CASSLIVSPSTDTQYF.

The table lists this clone with a count of one. The V and J genes are TRBV27 and TRBJ2-3; a weak D match, TRBD2 (6 bases). From germline, CDR1 is MNHEY and CDR2 SMNVEV (reference sequence). CDR3 length equals 14 residues. V shed 3 bases and J shed 4 bases, with 11 bases lying between them. Here the CDR3 reads CASSFGGNADTQYF. The CDR3 DNA reads TGTGCCAGCAGTTTTGGAGGGAACGCAGATACGCAGTATTTT.

The V and J genes are TRBV4-2 and TRBJ2-2; D is possibly TRBD1 (6 bases). CDR1 is LGHNA, CDR2 YNFKEQ, per germline. Trimming removed 2 bases from V and 3 bases from J, with 16 bases in between. The CDR3 has 17 amino acids. The CDR3 is CASSQTAGVGHTGELFF. The DNA for the CDR3 is TGTGCCAGCAGCCAAACCGCAGGGGTGGGGCACACCGGGGAGCTGTTTTTT.

The gene calls are TRBV13 and TRBJ1-2; weak D call: TRBD1 (6 bases). CDR3 size: 14 residues. Germline V gene lookup returns CDR1 PRHDT and CDR2 FYEKMQ (reference sequence). The germline V and J ends were trimmed by 0 bases and 4 bases, with 9 bases remaining between them. CDR3 DNA sequence: TGTGCCAGCAGCTTAGGACAGGGTGGCTATGGCTACACCTTC. Residues: CASSLGQGGYGYTF.

The V and J genes are TRBV6-5 and TRBJ2-5; D unresolved. Trimming took off 5 bases at V and 0 bases at J, with 7 bases between the two ends. This CDR3 spans 13 amino acids. Germline-derived CDR1 and CDR2 are MNHEY and SVGAGI. The CDR3 nucleotides are TGTGCCAGCAGTCTTGTATACCAAGAGACCCAGTACTTC. Its translation: CASSLVYQETQYF.

The V gene is TRBV12-3 or TRBV12-4, the J gene TRBJ2-3; tentative D call: TRBD2 (5 bases). V was clipped by 3 bases and J by 14 bases, with 15 bases between them. CDR3 length equals 12 residues. The CDR3, as DNA: TGTGCCAGCAGTTTGAAGCTAGCATTTAGGTATTTT. It encodes CASSLKLAFRYF.

The chain has TRBV29-1 and TRBJ1-1; D may be TRBD1 (5 bases). The V gene's germline CDR1 is SQVTM and CDR2 ANQGSEA. The CDR3 covers 13 residues. V was trimmed by 5 bases and J by 5 bases, leaving 15 bases between them. CDR3 nucleotide sequence: TGCAGCGTTCGGGTGCGGGGCGGGACTGAAGCTTTCTTT. It yields the protein CSVRVRGGTEAFF.